A single sample gave rise to the 6 T cell receptor beta chains below, sequenced in a study of CD8 T cells in Susac syndrome. The RNA input was roughly 0.45 to 1 ug, and it was reverse transcribed with random hexamers. A single record per CDR3 protein comes from TCRdb applying MiXCR to the immunoSEQ multiplex PCR reads. The table includes 200,000 to 300,000 distinct CDR3 sequences, about 95% detected once. Sequencing was performed on CD4+ T cells from PBMCs. The origin of the receptors is a human donor with Susac syndrome.

V is TRBV29-1 and J is TRBJ2-7; D is unresolved. V was trimmed by 4 bases and J by 3 bases, leaving 10 bases between them. The CDR3 contains 12 residues. Germline values: CDR1 SQVTM, CDR2 ANQGSEA. The CDR3 DNA is TGCAGCGTTGGGGTGAACAACTACGAGCAGTACTTC. It codes for CSVGVNNYEQYF.

V usage is TRBV12-3 or TRBV12-4 and J usage is TRBJ2-1; 8 bases agree with TRBD1. J was trimmed by 4 bases and V by 6 bases; bases with no gene match: 8. This CDR3 contains 15 residues. The CDR3 DNA follows: TGTGCCAGCAGCACCGGGACAGGTTCGTACAATGAGCAGTTCTTC. It specifies CASSTGTGSYNEQFF.

The chain has TRBV7-3 and TRBJ2-3; D gene uncertain. V lost 4 bases and J 6 bases, leaving 20 bases between the germline ends. In germline, CDR1 is SGHTA, CDR2 FQGTGA. The CDR3 length is 16 residues. CDR3 sequence (DNA): TGTGCCAGCAGCTCCCCCCCCGGTTTACGGTCTGATACGCAGTATTTT. Its translation: CASSSPPGLRSDTQYF.

The V gene is TRBV5-6, the J gene TRBJ2-3, with TRBD2 matching over 12 bases. V lost 2 bases, J lost 2 bases, and 6 bases stayed unmatched. CDR3 length equals 17 residues. CDR1 and CDR2 (germline): SGHDT, YYEEEE. Here the CDR3 reads CASSFPSGRVDTDTQYF. The CDR3 DNA sequence: TGTGCCAGCAGCTTCCCTAGCGGGAGGGTAGACACAGATACGCAGTATTTT.

The V and J genes are TRBV3-1 and TRBJ2-2, with 7 bases that match TRBD2. Per the germline V gene, CDR1 is LGHDT and CDR2 is YNNKEL (reference sequence). CDR3 length: 15 residues. Trimming cost V 2 bases and J 5 bases; bases outside gene matches: 5. The CDR3 coding sequence is TGTGCCAGCAGCCAACAGGCGGGAGTAACCGGGGAGCTGTTTTTT. This translates into CASSQQAGVTGELFF.

This clonotype was found once. This chain uses TRBV5-1 with TRBJ2-1; weak D call: TRBD1 (5 bases). Germline V gives CDR1 SGHRS, CDR2 YFSETQ. Trimming shortened V by 4 bases and J by 7 bases, and 12 bases separated the two germline ends. CDR3 length: 13 residues. The CDR3 protein is CASSAPQGNEQFF. The CDR3 DNA reads as TGCGCCAGCAGCGCTCCCCAGGGTAATGAGCAGTTCTTC.